The rows below give T cell receptor beta chains drawn from one sample of a study of blood T cell repertoires in COVID-19. Clones were sequenced by immunoSEQ multiplex PCR, and TCRdb holds only the in-frame ones, with some missing. This sample has about 90,000 clones; more than 65% occur once, and the top ten carry approximately 25%. Sample: peripheral blood. The receptors come from an older man with active or convalescent COVID-19. Each CDR3 is given with its conserved first and last residue. The order of the fields is V gene, J gene, D gene, clone size, CDR3 DNA, CDR3 protein. D genes are given only for firm matches. Size values are once, few and many counts, or a class for expanded clones, and some rows have none.

TRBV6-5	TRBJ1-2	.	.	TGTGGCGGGTCCCGGGAAGGGCTTTATGGCTACACCTTC	CGGSREGLYGYTF
TRBV25-1	TRBJ2-5	.	.	TGTGCCAGCAGTGAACCCCCCCCAGGGGGGCAGACCCAGTACTTC	CASSEPPPGGQTQYF
TRBV7-8	TRBJ1-5	.	.	TGTGCCAGCAGCTTAGGAGGTCTACAGCCCCAGCATTTT	CASSLGGLQPQHF
TRBV5-1	TRBJ1-2	.	.	TGCGCCAGCAGCTTTGGGATGATTCAGGGGGGCTACACCTTC	CASSFGMIQGGYTF
TRBV4-1	TRBJ1-2	.	.	TGCGCCAGCAGCCAAGATACCGCTGGAGGGGCGAGGGACTATGGCTACACCTTC	CASSQDTAGGARDYGYTF
TRBV5-1	TRBJ2-5	TRBD1	.	TGCGCCAGCAGCTCATCGACAGGGGGGAGCGTCAAGGAGACCCAGTACTTC	CASSSSTGGSVKETQYF
TRBV28	TRBJ1-4	TRBD1	.	TGTGCCAGCACCGGGACAGGGACCTCCCGGGGTGAAAAACTGTTTTTT	CASTGTGTSRGEKLFF
TRBV6-1	TRBJ1-5	.	.	TGTGCCAGCAGTGGACAGTCAGGGTTAGGGGGCAATCAGCCCCAGCATTTT	CASSGQSGLGGNQPQHF
TRBV28	TRBJ2-3	.	once	TGTGCCAGCAGTCCACAGGGAGCAGATACGCAGTATTTT	CASSPQGADTQYF
TRBV10-2	TRBJ1-2	TRBD1	.	TGCGCCAGCAGACCACCACAGGGGCCGGGGGGCTACACCTTC	CASRPPQGPGGYTF
TRBV12-3/TRBV12-4	TRBJ1-2	.	.	TGTGCCAGCAGTTTTGACAGCACCTACACCTTC	CASSFDSTYTF
TRBV13	TRBJ1-2	.	few	TGTGCCAGCAGCCAGCCCGGACAGAGAGATGGCTACACCTTC	CASSQPGQRDGYTF
TRBV2	TRBJ1-5	.	.	TGTGCCAGCAGTCTACAGGGTCGCGGTCAGCCCCAGCATTTT	CASSLQGRGQPQHF
TRBV2	TRBJ1-6	TRBD1	.	TGTGCCAGCAGTGGAACTCAGGGGGTTTCAGGCCGGTCACCCCTCCACTTT	CASSGTQGVSGRSPLHF
TRBV3-1/TRBV3-2	TRBJ1-4	.	.	TGTGCCAGCAGACGGGGTGAAAAACTGTTTTTT	CASRRGEKLFF
TRBV9	TRBJ2-1	TRBD2	.	TGTGCCAGCAGCGCCACTAGCGGGGGGGCAAATGAGCAGTTCTTC	CASSATSGGANEQFF
TRBV12-5	TRBJ2-7	.	.	TGTGCTAGTGGTTTGCAAAAAAACGGGGTACTCCCAGACGAGCAGTACTTC	CASGLQKNGVLPDEQYF
TRBV11-2	TRBJ2-7	TRBD1	.	TGTGCCAGCAGCGTTCCGGGACAGGGTACATACGAGCAGTACTTC	CASSVPGQGTYEQYF
TRBV29-1	TRBJ2-5	TRBD2	.	TGCAGCGCTGAGGGAGGGGTCCAAGAGACCCAGTACTTC	CSAEGGVQETQYF
TRBV7-9	TRBJ1-2	TRBD1	.	TGTGCCAGCAGCTCCCCCGGGACAGCCAAACCTTTTCTCTATGGCTACACCTTC	CASSSPGTAKPFLYGYTF
TRBV6-2/TRBV6-3	TRBJ1-2	.	.	TGTGCCAGCAGTTACGTCGTGACACGGGGAAACTATGGCTACACCTTC	CASSYVVTRGNYGYTF
TRBV5-1	TRBJ2-6	.	.	TGCGCCAGCAGCTCGACAGGTTCTGGGGCCAACGTCCTGACTTTC	CASSSTGSGANVLTF
TRBV11-2	TRBJ1-2	.	once	TGTGCCAGCAGCTTAACCCCTACGGCTTTTCCCGGGTTTTATGGCTACACCTTC	CASSLTPTAFPGFYGYTF
TRBV27	TRBJ2-5	TRBD2	.	TGTGCCAGCAGTTCCCTTTGGAGCGGGGGGGCCGGGGAGACCCAGTACTTC	CASSSLWSGGAGETQYF
TRBV5-6	TRBJ2-7	.	.	TGTGCCAGCAGCGGAGACAGTTACGAGCAGTACTTC	CASSGDSYEQYF
TRBV10-3	TRBJ1-4	TRBD1	.	TGTGCCATCAGGCGGGACAGGGGTGAAAAACTGTTTTTT	CAIRRDRGEKLFF
TRBV5-1	TRBJ1-1	.	.	TGCGCCAGCAGCTTGAATACAGGGAGCACTGAAGCTTTCTTT	CASSLNTGSTEAFF
TRBV5-1	TRBJ2-2	.	once	TGCGCCAGCAGCTTGCCCGGCGGCCCCGGGGAGCTGTTTTTT	CASSLPGGPGELFF
TRBV14	TRBJ1-3	TRBD1	.	TGTGCCAGCAGCCAACTGAGGGGGCTCTCTGGAAACACCATATATTTT	CASSQLRGLSGNTIYF
TRBV10-3	TRBJ1-2	.	.	TGTGCCATCAGGCAGGGAACCAACTATGGCTACACCTTC	CAIRQGTNYGYTF
TRBV4-3	TRBJ1-6	.	.	TGCGCCAGCAGCCAAGGCGGCAGGGATTCACCCCTCCACTTT	CASSQGGRDSPLHF
TRBV10-1	TRBJ1-6	.	.	TGCGCCAGCAGTGAGTCCAGGACAGAGAATTCACCCCTCCACTTT	CASSESRTENSPLHF
TRBV15	TRBJ2-7	.	once	TGTGCCACCAGCAGAGATCCAGCCTACGAGCAGTACTTC	CATSRDPAYEQYF
TRBV10-3	TRBJ1-6	.	.	TGTGCCATCAGCCTACAGGAAACTAATTCACCCCTCCACTTT	CAISLQETNSPLHF
TRBV6-5	TRBJ2-3	TRBD1	.	TGTGCCAGCAGCCCCGGGACAGGGGGCCAAGATACGCAGTATTTT	CASSPGTGGQDTQYF
TRBV7-9	TRBJ1-2	.	.	TGTGCCAGCAGCCGAAGACTTAATACAGACAGGTTCAATGGCTACACCTTC	CASSRRLNTDRFNGYTF
TRBV18	TRBJ2-5	TRBD1	.	TGTGCCAGCTTCCCGGGACAGAACCAAGAGACCCAGTACTTC	CASFPGQNQETQYF
TRBV4-3	TRBJ2-1	TRBD2	many	TGCGCCAGCAGCCAAGATCCCGCCGGACTAGCATCCAATGAGCAGTTCTTC	CASSQDPAGLASNEQFF
TRBV19	TRBJ1-1	.	many	TGTGCCAGCCGTTCGACGGGGAACACTGAAGCTTTCTTT	CASRSTGNTEAFF
TRBV28	TRBJ2-2	TRBD1	few	TGTGCCAGCAGCCAGGGGACAGCCGACACCGGGGAGCTGTTTTTT	CASSQGTADTGELFF
TRBV2	TRBJ2-7	TRBD1	.	TGTGCCAGCAGTTTGACAGGGGGCGAGCAGTACTTC	CASSLTGGEQYF
TRBV18	TRBJ2-7	.	once	TGTGCCAGCTCTCCTCTACCTTCCTACGAGCAGTACTTC	CASSPLPSYEQYF
TRBV6-2/TRBV6-3	TRBJ2-7	TRBD1	.	TGTGCCAGCAGTCTCGGGACAGGCGAGCAGTACTTC	CASSLGTGEQYF
TRBV28	TRBJ1-2	.	.	TGTGCCAGCAGTTTAGCGTCCGAGGGCAACTATGGCTACACCTTC	CASSLASEGNYGYTF